This T cell receptor (beta chain) comes out of a study of T cell responses to AZD1222 COVID-19 vaccine. The germline V gene encodes CDR1 SGDLS and CDR2 YYNGEE. CDR3 length: 17 residues. The germline V and J ends were trimmed by 7 bases and 5 bases, with 26 bases remaining between them. Assay used: immunoSEQ multiplex PCR; TCRdb lists only in-frame clones, some missing. This sample has 95,000 to 130,000 clones; roughly nine tenths occur once, and the top ten carry roughly 1.6%. The genes are TRBV9 and TRBJ2-3; tentatively, D is TRBD1 or TRBD2 (7 bases each). This clonotype originated in an adult who received the AZD1222 COVID-19 vaccine. The input for sequencing was peripheral blood, taken 28 days after the second AZD1222 dose. CDR3 residues: CASQEHLEGAGEDTQYF. DNA for the CDR3: TGTGCCAGCCAGGAGCACCTTGAGGGGGCGGGAGAAGATACGCAGTATTTT.